This entry lists 13 T cell receptor beta chains sequenced from one sample in a study of T cell responses to AZD1222 COVID-19 vaccine. The assay was immunoSEQ multiplex PCR, and TCRdb's table has in-frame clones only and misses some. Here the sample spans roughly 71,000 clones, around 85% being singletons. The specimen was peripheral blood, collected on day 0 of AZD1222 vaccination. Source of these receptors: an adult in good health.

The rearrangement links TRBV6-5 to TRBJ1-1; D not certain. The germline V gene has CDR1 MNHEY and CDR2 SVGAGI. V was pared by 0 bases and J by 3 bases, with 8 bases between. CDR3 size: 14 residues. CDR3 bases: TGTGCCAGCAGTTACTCGTATTCGGACACTGAAGCTTTCTTT. Protein sequence: CASSYSYSDTEAFF.

The rearrangement joins TRBV4-2 to TRBJ1-2; D ambiguous. The CDR3 is made up of 14 amino acids. Germline CDR1 reads LGHNA; CDR2 reads YNFKEQ. V lost 0 bases and J lost 5, with 10 bases in between. The CDR3 loop reads CASSQDLTGYGYTF. The CDR3 DNA reads TGTGCCAGCAGCCAAGATTTGACGGGGTATGGCTACACCTTC.

V and J are TRBV6-6 and TRBJ1-1, with a weak D call TRBD1 (6 bases). The CDR3 runs 15 residues. In germline, CDR1 is MNHNY, CDR2 SVGAGI (reference sequence). V lost 6 bases and J 5 bases, leaving 19 bases between the germline ends. The DNA of the CDR3 is TGTGCCAGCAGGATTGGGGGGGCCGCGAGGACTGAAGCTTTCTTT. This codes for CASRIGGAARTEAFF.

The rearrangement uses TRBV5-4 and TRBJ2-3; no firm D call. V lost 2 bases to trimming and J lost 0 bases, with 7 bases between them. The CDR3 runs 14 residues. Germline loops: CDR1 SGHNT, CDR2 YYREEE (reference sequence). The CDR3 region is CASSFRASTDTQYF. CDR3 coding DNA: TGTGCCAGCAGCTTTCGAGCGAGCACAGATACGCAGTATTTT.

The rearrangement joins TRBV11-3 to TRBJ2-2; D unresolved. There are 12 residues in the CDR3. Germline V gene sequence: CDR1 SGHNT, CDR2 YENEEA. V lost 5 bases and J lost 3, with 4 bases in between. In nucleotides, the CDR3 is TGTGCCAGCAGCATTCACACCGGGGAGCTGTTTTTT. Translating gives CASSIHTGELFF.

CDR3 sequence reads: CASRPDSRGNTIYF. The CDR3 DNA reads TGCGCCAGCAGGCCGGACAGCCGAGGAAACACCATATATTTT. The J gene is TRBJ1-3, the V gene TRBV5-1; TRBD1 might be the D (6 bases). The CDR3 has 14 residues. Germline V gene data show CDR1 as SGHRS and CDR2 as YFSETQ. V was pared by 5 bases and J by 4 bases, with 13 bases between.

This clone has a single count. The chain uses TRBV5-1 and TRBJ2-3; D is perhaps TRBD1 (6 bases). CDR1 and CDR2 from the germline V gene are SGHRS and YFSETQ. V was clipped by 4 bases and J by 1 base, with 13 bases between them. The CDR3 has 15 amino acids. For the CDR3, the DNA is TGCGCCAGCAGCCTACAGGGCGCCGGCACAGATACGCAGTATTTT. Translated: CASSLQGAGTDTQYF.

The sample holds one count of this clone. The J gene is TRBJ1-2, the V gene TRBV18; maybe TRBD1 (6 bases). The V gene's germline CDR1 is KGHSH and CDR2 LQKENI. V shed 3 bases and J shed 10 bases, with 21 bases lying between them. The CDR3 consists of 15 residues. As DNA, the CDR3 is TGTGCCAGCTCACCCCAGCCCCGGGACATTCTCACCTACACCTTC. Amino acid sequence: CASSPQPRDILTYTF.

V usage is TRBV7-9 and J usage is TRBJ2-5; D call uncertain. The length of the CDR3 is 13 residues. Germline values: CDR1 SEHNR, CDR2 FQNEAQ (reference sequence). Trimming removed 4 bases from V and 4 bases from J, with 10 bases in between. CDR3 amino acids: CASSWPHGETQYF. The CDR3 nucleotides read TGTGCCAGCAGCTGGCCCCACGGAGAGACCCAGTACTTC.

V gene TRBV7-8 combines with J gene TRBJ1-1; maybe TRBD1 (6 bases). CDR1 and CDR2 (germline): SGHVS, FQNEAQ. CDR3 length equals 15 residues. Trimming left V 4 bases short and J 3 bases short, with 15 bases between. CDR3 nucleotide sequence: TGTGCCAGCAGCTCATACAGGGCGGGGGACACTGAAGCTTTCTTT. The encoded protein is CASSSYRAGDTEAFF.

Note on this clone: The identical CDR3 is also encoded by other nucleotide sequences in the sample. The V gene is TRBV24-1, the J gene TRBJ2-3; D uncertain. Germline CDR1 KGHDR, CDR2 SFDVKD. V shed 5 bases and J shed 1 base, with 6 bases lying between them. The CDR3 extends over 13 amino acids. CDR3 sequence: CATSGPGTDTQYF. Written as DNA, the CDR3 is TGTGCCACCAGTGGACCCGGCACAGATACGCAGTATTTT.

This chain uses TRBV4-1 with TRBJ2-7; 10 bases fit TRBD2. CDR1 is MGHRA and CDR2 is YSYEKL in the germline V gene. CDR3 length equals 15 residues. J was trimmed by 4 bases and V by 4 bases; bases with no gene match: 7. For the CDR3, the DNA is TGCGCCAGCAGCCTCACTAGCGGGGAGACGTACGAGCAGTACTTC. Its protein is CASSLTSGETYEQYF.

The chain uses TRBV6-1 and TRBJ1-5; possible D gene TRBD1, 6 bases. The CDR3 has 17 amino acids. Germline loops: CDR1 MNHNS, CDR2 SASEGT. The germline V and J ends were trimmed by 3 bases and 1 base, with 16 bases remaining between them. CDR3 residues: CASSEGAGRRSNQPQHF. The CDR3 nucleotides read TGTGCCAGCAGTGAGGGGGCAGGAAGAAGGAGCAATCAGCCCCAGCATTTT.